This passage covers 18 T cell receptor beta chains from one sample sequenced in a study of chemoradiotherapy in HPV16-positive cancers. Only in-frame clones appear in the TCRdb table, and some are missing; sequencing was by immunoSEQ multiplex PCR. The sample includes about 8,000 clones, roughly four fifths seen only once; the top ten take about 7%. This specimen was acquired from a patient who underwent chemoradiotherapy. The receptors come from a human donor with HPV-associated anogenital cancer.

This clone was detected only a few times. The V and J genes are TRBV19 and TRBJ1-5; 7 positions agree with TRBD1. The CDR3 covers 15 residues. V trimming: 5 bases; J trimming: 6 bases; junction bases outside the gene matches: 10. The germline V gene has CDR1 LNHDA and CDR2 SQIVND (reference sequence). The CDR3 reads CASSLGARGRQPQHF. The CDR3 DNA is TGTGCCAGTAGTCTGGGTGCGAGGGGGCGTCAGCCCCAGCATTTT. Full variable domain (outside the CDR3, taken from reference TRBV19 and TRBJ1-5): DGGITQSPKYLFRKEGQNVTLSCEQNLNHDAMYWYRQDPGQGLRLIYYSQIVNDFQKGDIAEGYSVSREKKESFPLTVTSAQKNPTAFYLCASSLGARGRQPQHFGDGTRLSIL.

This clone was recorded a few times. The chain recombines TRBV15 with TRBJ1-5; D is possibly TRBD1 (6 bases). The CDR3 has 15 amino acids. Germline CDR1 is LNHNV and CDR2 is YYDKDF (reference sequence). With 2 bases removed from V and 6 bases from J, the gap between germline ends came to 14 bases. As DNA, the CDR3 is TGTGCCACCAGCAGAACAGGGAGAAAGGGTCAGCCCCAGCATTTT. This sequence encodes CATSRTGRKGQPQHF.

The V gene is TRBV6-5, the J gene TRBJ2-7; D not certain. CDR1 and CDR2 (germline): MNHEY, SVGAGI. Trimming took 6 bases from V and 2 from J, leaving 11 bases between them. The CDR3 has 13 residues. CDR3 protein: CASSLSPAYEQYF. The CDR3 coding sequence is TGTGCCAGCAGCCTGTCTCCGGCCTACGAGCAGTACTTC.

This chain links TRBV7-2 with TRBJ1-5; D gene unclear. The germline V and J ends were trimmed by 3 bases and 4 bases, with 13 bases remaining between them. Germline V gene lookup returns CDR1 SGHTA and CDR2 FQGNSA. CDR3 length: 15 amino acids. CDR3 residues: CASSFNMRGNQPQHF. The DNA of the CDR3 is TGTGCCAGCAGCTTTAATATGCGGGGTAATCAGCCCCAGCATTTT.

The chain employs TRBV7-2 and TRBJ1-4; 8 bases map to TRBD1. The J segment lost 7 bases and the V segment lost 3 bases, leaving 7 bases of the junction unmatched. The CDR3 spans 15 residues. CDR1 and CDR2 from the germline V gene are SGHTA and FQGNSA. CDR3 sequence (DNA): TGTGCCAGCAGCTTCCAGGGGGCGCGAGGTGAAAAACTGTTTTTT. Amino acids: CASSFQGARGEKLFF.

V usage is TRBV5-1 and J usage is TRBJ1-4; tentative D call: TRBD1 (5 bases). Germline V lookup: CDR1 SGHRS, CDR2 YFSETQ. V shed 4 bases and J shed 8 bases, with 15 bases lying between them. The CDR3 has 14 amino acids. CDR3 bases: TGCGCCAGCAGCCTTGGGGGGTCGGGGGAAAAACTGTTTTTT. This translates into CASSLGGSGEKLFF.

V is TRBV5-5 and J is TRBJ2-5, with TRBD2 as a possible D gene (7 bases). Trimming shortened V by 1 base and J by 5 bases, and 12 bases separated the two germline ends. Germline V gives CDR1 SGHKS, CDR2 YYEKEE (reference sequence). The CDR3 is 14 residues long. The CDR3 spells CASSLLGGLETQYF. The CDR3 bases are TGTGCCAGCAGCTTGCTCGGGGGGCTCGAGACCCAGTACTTC.

This clone was seen a single time. The chain is built from TRBV4-3 and TRBJ2-7; either TRBD1 or TRBD2 may supply D (6 bases each). CDR1 is LGHNA, CDR2 YSLEER, per germline. V was pared by 0 bases and J by 0 bases, with 12 bases between. The CDR3 totals 16 residues. The chain's CDR3 is CASSQELGGGSYEQYF. The CDR3 DNA sequence: TGCGCCAGCAGCCAAGAGTTGGGGGGCGGCTCCTACGAGCAGTACTTC.

CDR3 loop: CAWRAGTGGYNEQFF. The CDR3 DNA reads as TGTGCCTGGAGGGCTGGGACAGGGGGCTACAATGAGCAGTTCTTC. This chain joins TRBV30 and TRBJ2-1, with TRBD1 identical over 11 bases. Trimming removed 3 bases from V and 3 bases from J; junction bases left unmatched: 4. The CDR3 consists of 15 residues. Looked up from germline, CDR1 is GTSNPN and CDR2 is SVGIG (reference sequence). The entire variable domain, with the rest obtained from reference TRBV30 and TRBJ2-1, is as follows: SQTIHQWPATLVQPVGSPLSLECTVEGTSNPNLYWYRQAAGRGLQLLFYSVGIGQISSEVPQNLSASRPQDRQFILSSKKLLLSDSGFYLCAWRAGTGGYNEQFFGPGTRLTVL.

This chain links TRBV5-4 with TRBJ2-5; 8 bases match TRBD2. Germline trimming cut 3 bases from V and 1 base from J; bases unmatched to any gene: 2. CDR3 length equals 14 residues. The germline V gene has CDR1 SGHNT and CDR2 YYREEE (reference sequence). The CDR3 protein is CASSSGLAQETQYF. For the CDR3, the DNA is TGTGCCAGCAGCTCCGGACTAGCCCAAGAGACCCAGTACTTC.

V and J are TRBV5-6 and TRBJ1-1; 9 positions match TRBD1. Germline V CDR1 and CDR2: SGHDT, YYEEEE. The CDR3 has 13 residues. CDR3 sequence: CSEGQGLNTEAFF. CDR3 DNA: TGTTCCGAGGGACAGGGTTTGAACACTGAAGCTTTCTTT.

The V and J genes are TRBV6-1 and TRBJ2-7, with 9 nucleotides matching TRBD1. V gave up 3 bases and J gave up 7 bases; unmatched junction bases: 16. Germline V CDR1 and CDR2: MNHNS, SASEGT. The CDR3 runs 17 residues. The CDR3: CASSDFMLGDRASEQYF. The DNA of the CDR3 is TGTGCCAGCAGTGACTTTATGCTAGGGGACAGGGCGAGTGAGCAGTACTTC.

This rearrangement joins TRBV30 to TRBJ1-1; D is possibly TRBD1 (6 bases). Trimming removed 0 bases at V and 4 bases at J, with 12 bases between. The CDR3 sequence is 14 residues long. Germline values: CDR1 GTSNPN, CDR2 SVGIG (reference sequence). The CDR3 bases are TGTGCCTGGAGTGTTTCTTCGGGGGCCACTGAAGCTTTCTTT. Amino acids: CAWSVSSGATEAFF.

This rearrangement joins TRBV6-1 to TRBJ2-7; 9 bases align to TRBD1. Trimming cost V 10 bases and J 3 bases; bases outside gene matches: 7. Germline values: CDR1 MNHNS, CDR2 SASEGT. CDR3 length: 13 residues. CDR3 nucleotides: TGTGCCACAACGGGACAGGGCAACTACGAGCAGTACTTC. It translates to CATTGQGNYEQYF.

V is TRBV19 and J is TRBJ2-1; D is possibly TRBD1 or TRBD2 (6 bases each). Between the trimmed V and J ends, which lost 9 bases and 3 bases, there was a span of 15 bases. CDR1 and CDR2 (germline): LNHDA, SQIVND (reference sequence). The CDR3 runs to 14 residues. The CDR3 protein is CASAGGPLYNEQFF. CDR3 sequence (DNA): TGTGCCAGCGCCGGGGGCCCTCTCTACAATGAGCAGTTCTTC.

This chain joins TRBV10-3 and TRBJ2-2; D is unresolved. The CDR3 runs to 14 residues. Germline V gene lookup returns CDR1 ENHRY and CDR2 SYGVKD. Trimming stripped 2 bases from V and 3 bases from J, with 7 bases between. CDR3 sequence reads: CAISEGRDTGELFF. DNA for the CDR3: TGTGCCATCAGTGAGGGCCGCGACACCGGGGAGCTGTTTTTT.

This clone appeared a single time. CDR3 nucleotide sequence: TGTGCCAGCTGGGGACAGTTTAGCAATCAGCCCCAGCATTTT. As protein: CASWGQFSNQPQHF. The V and J genes are TRBV6-6 and TRBJ1-5; TRBD1 matches at 7 bases. The junction had 4 bases not matched to a gene; V was cut back by 8 bases and J by 0 bases. The germline V gene has CDR1 MNHNY and CDR2 SVGAGI (reference sequence). CDR3 length: 14 amino acids.

The chain is built from TRBV2 and TRBJ2-4; D gene ambiguous. The CDR3 runs 12 residues. The germline V gene has CDR1 SNHLY and CDR2 FYNNEI. The germline V and J ends were trimmed by 3 bases and 7 bases, with 7 bases remaining between them. CDR3: CASSDGGNIQYF. CDR3 DNA: TGTGCCAGCAGTGACGGTGGGAACATTCAGTACTTC.